The next 27 T cell receptor beta chains were all read from a single sample in a study of cytomegalovirus exposure and HLA in healthy donors. The PCR ran on 60 Vbeta and 13 Jbeta primers. TCRdb's copy holds only in-frame clones and misses some; the assay was immunoSEQ multiplex PCR. This sample has almost 200,000 clones, with approximately 85% found just once. Sequencing was done on a sample of PBMCs. These receptor sequences come from a woman in her 50s in good health and CMV-seronegative.

The chain carries TRBV19 and TRBJ2-1; maybe TRBD1 (8 bases). Between the trimmed V and J ends, which lost 9 bases and 10 bases, there was a span of 25 bases. CDR3 length equals 15 residues. Germline V gene data show CDR1 as LNHDA and CDR2 as SQIVND (reference sequence). CDR3 amino acids: CASDRGGRQSGEQFF. CDR3 nucleotides: TGTGCCAGCGACAGGGGCGGGAGACAGTCGGGGGAGCAGTTCTTC.

The chain has TRBV6-6 and TRBJ1-5, with D possibly matching TRBD1 (6 bases). Per the germline V gene, CDR1 is MNHNY and CDR2 is SVGAGI (reference sequence). This CDR3 comprises 14 residues. Trimming took 6 bases from V and 1 from J, leaving 10 bases between them. The CDR3 region is CASSLDRSNQPQHF. The CDR3 DNA reads as TGTGCCAGCAGCTTAGACAGGAGCAATCAGCCCCAGCATTTT.

This chain links TRBV28 with TRBJ1-2, with D perhaps matching TRBD1 (6 bases). Germline loops: CDR1 MDHEN, CDR2 SYDVKM. V lost 6 bases and J lost 6, with 14 bases in between. The CDR3 is 13 amino acids. This chain's CDR3 is CASSRPGGDGYTF. CDR3 nucleotide sequence: TGTGCCAGCAGCAGACCGGGGGGCGATGGCTACACCTTC.

The chain uses TRBV6-5 and TRBJ1-2; 8 bases fit TRBD1. The CDR3 length is 15 residues. Per the germline V gene, CDR1 is MNHEY and CDR2 is SVGAGI. Trimming took 0 bases from V and 4 from J; bases not matched to a gene: 4. CDR3 bases: TGTGCCAGCAGTTACTCGACAGGGGTGGGCTATGGCTACACCTTC. This translates into CASSYSTGVGYGYTF.

With respect to this clone: In the same sample, other DNA sequences code for this CDR3. The chain is built from TRBV18 and TRBJ1-1; D is ambiguous. The germline V gene has CDR1 KGHSH and CDR2 LQKENI. V was trimmed by 3 bases and J by 2 bases, leaving 7 bases between them. CDR3 length: 13 amino acids. In DNA, the CDR3 is TGTGCCAGCTCACCTTCCCTAAACACTGAAGCTTTCTTT. It codes for CASSPSLNTEAFF.

This chain connects TRBV2 to TRBJ2-5, with D maybe TRBD1 (5 bases). CDR1 and CDR2 from the germline V gene are SNHLY and FYNNEI. V lost 5 bases and J 2 bases, leaving 15 bases between the germline ends. The CDR3 loop spans 15 amino acids. DNA for the CDR3: TGTGCCAGCAGTTCCCCTAGGACATATCAAGAGACCCAGTACTTC. Translation gives CASSSPRTYQETQYF.

The rearrangement joins TRBV5-6 to TRBJ1-4; D gene unclear. The CDR3 has 14 residues. The V end was cut by 2 bases, the J end by 5 bases, with 10 bases between. Germline V gene sequence: CDR1 SGHDT, CDR2 YYEEEE. This CDR3 reads CASSLPGTNEKLFF. The CDR3 nucleotides are TGTGCCAGCAGCTTACCGGGAACAAATGAAAAACTGTTTTTT. The variable domain in full, completed from reference TRBV5-6 and TRBJ1-4, reads DAGVTQSPTHLIKTRGQQVTLRCSPKSGHDTVSWYQQALGQGPQFIFQYYEEEERQRGNFPDRFSGHQFPNYSSELNVNALLLGDSALYLCASSLPGTNEKLFFGSGTQLSVL.

The chain recombines TRBV7-6 with TRBJ2-3, with D perhaps matching TRBD2 (5 bases). There are 14 residues in the CDR3. Germline V gene sequence: CDR1 SGHVS, CDR2 FNYEAQ. The V end lost 5 bases, the J end lost 1 base, and 10 bases lay between the germline ends. The CDR3: CASSRTLRTDTQYF. Here the CDR3 DNA reads TGTGCCAGCAGCCGGACTCTCCGCACAGATACGCAGTATTTT.

The gene calls are TRBV7-3 and TRBJ2-2; D gene ambiguous. CDR3 length equals 16 residues. Trimming took off 1 base at V and 0 bases at J, with 9 bases between the two ends. CDR1 SGHTA and CDR2 FQGTGA come from the germline V gene. The CDR3 loop reads CASSLMAVSNTGELFF. DNA of the CDR3: TGTGCCAGCAGCTTAATGGCAGTTTCGAACACCGGGGAGCTGTTTTTT.

The V gene is TRBV7-8, the J gene TRBJ2-5; maybe TRBD2 (6 bases). The last part of the DNA fits TRBJ2-7 better; the J call may be wrong. CDR3 length: 14 residues. The germline V gene encodes CDR1 SGHVS and CDR2 FQNEAQ. The CDR3 sequence is CASSSGGSSYEQYF. Here the CDR3 DNA reads TGTGCCAGCAGCTCTGGGGGGAGCTCCTACGAGCAGTACTTC.

The rearrangement joins TRBV18 to TRBJ1-4; D unclear. Looked up from germline, CDR1 is KGHSH and CDR2 is LQKENI. The CDR3 length is 12 residues. Trimming stripped 2 bases from V and 8 bases from J, with 6 bases between. The CDR3 here is CASSPGLEKLFF. CDR3 in DNA: TGTGCCAGCTCACCAGGTCTAGAAAAACTGTTTTTT.

The chain recombines TRBV6-5 with TRBJ1-4; tentatively, D is TRBD1 (6 bases). The CDR3 sequence is 15 residues long. The V end lost 5 bases, the J end lost 4 bases, and 14 bases lay between the germline ends. CDR1 is MNHEY and CDR2 is SVGAGI in the germline V gene. CDR3 region: CASSPRGFNNEKLFF. CDR3 in DNA: TGTGCCAGCAGTCCCAGGGGATTTAATAATGAAAAACTGTTTTTT.

The chain combines TRBV2 with TRBJ1-1; 9 bases are a match to TRBD1. The germline V gene encodes CDR1 SNHLY and CDR2 FYNNEI. The CDR3 extends over 16 amino acids. The V gene end was trimmed by 6 bases and the J gene end by 0 bases; junction bases not matched to a gene: 8. The CDR3 DNA reads TGTGCCAGCAGCCCGGACAGGGGAAGTATGAACACTGAAGCTTTCTTT. Protein sequence: CASSPDRGSMNTEAFF.

This clone was counted between two and nine times. The chain is built from TRBV25-1 and TRBJ2-7, with 9 bases aligning to TRBD1. The CDR3 has 13 residues. With 6 bases clipped from V and 3 bases from J, the junction kept 3 bases outside the gene matches. The germline CDR1 and CDR2 sequences are MGHDK and SYGVNS. The DNA for the CDR3 is TGTGCCAGCAGCAAGACAGGGGGCTACGAGCAGTACTTC. It is translated as CASSKTGGYEQYF.

This sequence joins TRBV5-1 and TRBJ1-6; D is ambiguous. CDR1 SGHRS and CDR2 YFSETQ come from the germline V gene. V lost 1 base and J lost 6, with 11 bases in between. There are 15 residues in the CDR3. CDR3 sequence (DNA): TGCGCCAGCAGCTTGTTTGGGCAGAGTAATTCACCCCTCCACTTT. Protein sequence: CASSLFGQSNSPLHF. Drawing the rest from reference TRBV5-1 and TRBJ1-6, the complete variable domain is KAGVTQTPRYLIKTRGQQVTLSCSPISGHRSVSWYQQTPGQGLQFLFEYFSETQRNKGNFPGRFSGRQFSNSRSEMNVSTLELGDSALYLCASSLFGQSNSPLHFGNGTRLTVT.

The genes are TRBV27 and TRBJ1-5; D gene uncertain. The CDR3 spans 16 residues. V was clipped by 6 bases and J by 7 bases, with 22 bases between them. Germline V lookup: CDR1 MNHEY, CDR2 SMNVEV (reference sequence). CDR3 sequence: CASSVDYYRSGQPQHF. In DNA form, the CDR3 reads TGTGCCAGCAGCGTTGACTATTACAGATCAGGACAGCCCCAGCATTTT.

The chain joins TRBV11-1 to TRBJ2-1, with TRBD1 matching over 9 bases. Trimming took 3 bases from V and 4 from J; bases not matched to a gene: 4. The V gene's germline CDR1 is SGHAT and CDR2 FQDESV (reference sequence). This CDR3 has 15 amino acids. CDR3 DNA: TGTGCCAGCAGCTTGTCCGGGACAGGGTACAATGAGCAGTTCTTC. This sequence encodes CASSLSGTGYNEQFF.

This sequence joins TRBV5-6 and TRBJ1-2; 7 bases map to TRBD1. This CDR3 contains 16 residues. Germline CDR1 and CDR2: SGHDT and YYEEEE. V dropped 3 bases and J dropped 1; count of bases not matched to a gene: 9. The CDR3 nucleotides read TGTGCCAGCAGCTCTGGAGTTCGGGACAGTAACTATGGCTACACCTTC. As protein: CASSSGVRDSNYGYTF.

This chain uses TRBV2 with TRBJ2-3; 7 positions agree with TRBD1. CDR1 is SNHLY, CDR2 FYNNEI, per germline. With 7 bases clipped from V and 4 bases from J, the junction kept 2 bases outside the gene matches. This CDR3 comprises 12 residues. The CDR3 sequence is CASNRGADTQYF. The CDR3 nucleotides are TGTGCCAGCAACAGGGGTGCAGATACGCAGTATTTT.

This chain uses TRBV30 with TRBJ2-1; 7 bases are shared with TRBD1. This CDR3 is built from 14 residues. Losses at the gene ends were 1 base for V and 5 bases for J; bases not matched to a gene: 5. Germline CDR1 and CDR2: GTSNPN and SVGIG (reference sequence). In nucleotides, the CDR3 is TGTGCCTGGAGTGGACCGGGACAGCACAATGAGCAGTTCTTC. It is translated as CAWSGPGQHNEQFF.

The CDR3 protein is CASSLQGANKYF. The CDR3 bases are TGTGCCAGCAGCTTACAGGGGGCGAACAAATATTTT. The chain recombines TRBV7-8 with TRBJ1-3, with TRBD1 matching over 8 bases. Germline trimming cut 2 bases from V and 15 bases from J; bases unmatched to any gene: 6. Looked up from germline, CDR1 is SGHVS and CDR2 is FQNEAQ. The CDR3 contains 12 residues.

The chain has TRBV7-2 and TRBJ2-5; the match to TRBD2 covers 10 bases. CDR3 size: 15 residues. Trimming removed 6 bases from V and 2 bases from J; junction bases left unmatched: 6. Germline CDR1 is SGHTA and CDR2 is FQGNSA. The CDR3 here is CASRRTSGVQETQYF. The CDR3 DNA reads as TGTGCCAGCAGACGTACTAGCGGGGTGCAAGAGACCCAGTACTTC.

J is TRBJ2-3 and V is TRBV5-1; 8 positions agree with TRBD1. Per the germline V gene, CDR1 is SGHRS and CDR2 is YFSETQ. CDR3 length: 16 residues. The trim removed 3 bases at V and 0 bases at J, leaving 6 bases unmatched. The CDR3 nucleotides read TGCGCCAGCAGCTGGGGGACAGGCGCTAGCACAGATACGCAGTATTTT. Its protein product is CASSWGTGASTDTQYF.

V gene TRBV5-1 combines with J gene TRBJ1-3, with 9 positions matching TRBD1. V was clipped by 4 bases and J by 4 bases; unmatched bases: 3. Germline V CDR1 and CDR2: SGHRS, YFSETQ. CDR3 length equals 14 residues. The CDR3 spells CASSAGTGGNTIYF. CDR3 sequence (DNA): TGCGCCAGCAGCGCCGGGACAGGGGGAAACACCATATATTTT.

J is TRBJ1-1 and V is TRBV11-3, with D hard to call. This CDR3 is 13 amino acids long. V gave up 4 bases and J gave up 2 bases, with 8 bases separating them. Germline V lookup: CDR1 SGHNT, CDR2 YENEEA. The DNA of the CDR3 is TGTGCCAGCAGCTCCCCAGGAAACACTGAAGCTTTCTTT. This gives the protein CASSSPGNTEAFF.

The V gene is TRBV6-5, the J gene TRBJ1-1; no definite D call. Trimming cost V 8 bases and J 11 bases, with 18 bases left between them. CDR1 is MNHEY and CDR2 is SVGAGI in the germline V gene. The CDR3 sequence is 12 residues long. The CDR3 DNA is TGTGCCAGCCTCGGTTGGAGGAGGGCGGCTTTCTTT. Translating gives CASLGWRRAAFF.

With regard to this clone: The germline gene is not matched at one end of the junction; a read error may be the cause. This sample includes further DNA sequences coding for the same CDR3. V gene TRBV11-2 combines with J gene TRBJ2-7; D possibly corresponds to TRBD1 (6 bases). This CDR3 contains 13 residues. Germline V lookup: CDR1 SGHAT, CDR2 FQNNGV. The CDR3, as DNA: TGTGCTAGCAGCCCCGGGACAACCTACGAGCAGTATTTC. This gives the protein CASSPGTTYEQYF.